The clone carrying this TCR beta chain was recorded a few times. The antigen is unknown. This specimen comes from a study of cytomegalovirus exposure and HLA in healthy donors. General study findings and limits: The later analysis indicated that the majority of CMV-associated TCR beta chains appeared HLA-restricted.

In germline, CDR1 is SEHNR, CDR2 FQNEAQ (reference sequence). Losses at the gene ends were 5 bases for V and 4 bases for J; bases not matched to a gene: 7. The CDR3 length is 15 residues. PCR was performed using 60 Vbeta and 13 Jbeta primers. Authors' processing steps: Unique TCR beta chains numbered roughly 84 million in a later analysis, with roughly 10 million shared. The data were produced by immunoSEQ multiplex PCR, yet TCRdb's version contains in-frame clones alone and is incomplete. V and J calls and clone size are given by that table; D and trimming were obtained from the DNA. The profile shows some 90,000 clones, roughly 81% of them singletons.

The sequenced sample consisted of PBMCs. V is TRBV7-9 and J is TRBJ1-3, with 8 nucleotides matching TRBD1. The receptor's source is a man aged 40-55 years in good health and CMV-seronegative. As DNA, the CDR3 is TGTGCCAGCAGCCTCTGGACAGGGACGGGAAACACCATATATTTT. Its translation is CASSLWTGTGNTIYF.